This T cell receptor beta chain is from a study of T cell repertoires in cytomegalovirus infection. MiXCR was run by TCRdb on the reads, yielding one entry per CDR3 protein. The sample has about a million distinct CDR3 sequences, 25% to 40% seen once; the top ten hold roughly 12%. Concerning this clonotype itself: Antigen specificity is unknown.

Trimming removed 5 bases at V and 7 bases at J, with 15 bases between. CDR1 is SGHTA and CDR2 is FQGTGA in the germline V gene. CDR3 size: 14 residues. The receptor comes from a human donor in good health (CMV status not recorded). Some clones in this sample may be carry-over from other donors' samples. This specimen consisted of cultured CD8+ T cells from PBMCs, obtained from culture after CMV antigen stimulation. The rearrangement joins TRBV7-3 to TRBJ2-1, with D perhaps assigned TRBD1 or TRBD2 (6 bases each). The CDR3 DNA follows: TGTGCCAGCAGCCAGGGGCCCCTAGCGAATGAGCAGTTCTTC. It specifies CASSQGPLANEQFF.